This T cell receptor (beta chain) appears in the sequencing data of a study of blood T cell repertoires in COVID-19. Study-level information: Sites in the United States, Italy and Spain provided acute and convalescent COVID-19 samples.

From germline, CDR1 is MNHEY and CDR2 SVGAGI. V shed 5 bases and J 4 bases; nucleotides not matched to a gene: 7. CDR3 size: 14 residues. Profiled with immunoSEQ multiplex PCR; TCRdb holds only in-frame clones, not every one. The sample gives about 69,000 clones, 60% to 80% of which show up once; approximately 15% is in the top ten. Sequences were obtained from peripheral blood. This receptor was taken from a man in his sixties with acute or convalescent COVID-19. This sequence joins TRBV6-5 and TRBJ1-2, with 7 bases aligning to TRBD1. The CDR3 coding sequence is TGTGCCAGCAGTCCCCTGGACAGGAGCTATGGCTACACCTTC. Protein sequence: CASSPLDRSYGYTF.